The clone carrying this T cell receptor (beta chain) was seen ten or more times. Its antigen remains unknown. This related bone marrow graft donor gave peripheral blood on the day of marrow donation. These data originate in a study of T cells after posttransplantation cyclophosphamide. Study conclusions and caveats: Blood and skin or GI T cell repertoires showed limited TRB overlap. Later blood repertoires were often dominated by clones from the donor CD8+ memory compartment. After PTCy, TRB diversity resembled that of CNI/methotrexate controls.

Method: immunoSEQ multiplex PCR; TCRdb's copy keeps in-frame clones and lacks some. The record shows about 30,000 clones for this sample, with no singletons present. Germline CDR1 reads GTSNPN; CDR2 reads SVGIG (reference sequence). V lost 2 bases and J 7 bases, leaving 11 bases between the germline ends. The CDR3 loop spans 13 amino acids. The TCR comes from a woman in her sixties in good health, CMV-negative, and a related stem cell transplant donor. V and J are TRBV30 and TRBJ1-4; D gene ambiguous. Material for sequencing was PBMCs. The DNA for the CDR3 is TGTGCCTGGAGTCCCACGACAAGTGAAAAACTGTTTTTT. It encodes CAWSPTTSEKLFF.